This T cell receptor (beta chain) originates from a study of T-cell reconstitution after alpha-beta-depleted transplantation in children. This clonotype has only a few counts. What it binds is not known. The authors prepared the TCRbeta library with unique molecular identifiers. One entry per CDR3 protein, called by TCRdb with MiXCR from the PCR reads. This sample has about 900,000 distinct CDR3 sequences; about 29% occur once, and the top ten carry around 30%. There are 14 residues in the CDR3. V was clipped by 6 bases and J by 5 bases; unmatched bases: 5. Germline V gene lookup returns CDR1 DFQATT and CDR2 SNEGSKA (reference sequence). Study-level results: A year post-transplant, T-cell counts and diversity derived mostly from newly produced T cells. Two months or so post-transplant, alpha-beta T cells reportedly derived from several hundred expanded graft clones.

The receptor comes from a boy less than two years old who had a stem cell transplant for SCID, so the T cells may come from the graft donor. This chain links TRBV20-1 with TRBJ2-7, with 15 bases that match TRBD2. Sequences were derived from PBMCs, mostly from graft donor cells, sampled 360 days after TCRalphabeta/CD19-depleted stem cell transplant. The CDR3 coding sequence is TGCAGTGCCGGACTAGCGGGGGGGCCCAACGAGCAGTACTTC. Translation: CSAGLAGGPNEQYF.